The rows below give T cell receptor beta chains drawn from one sample of a study of T cells in Graves' hyperthyroidism and ophthalmopathy. TCRdb re-called the multiplex PCR reads through MiXCR, storing one row per CDR3 protein. Among almost 35,000 distinct CDR3 sequences listed, approximately 52% were seen once. The sequenced sample was blood. The receptor set was obtained from a woman aged 40-49 years with Graves' ophthalmopathy. CDR3s leave out the opening cysteine and the closing phenylalanine or tryptophan. D genes are given only for firm matches.

CDR3: SARDAENEQF
D: .
J: TRBJ2-1
V: TRBV20-1

CDR3: ASSPGVGDRCKETQY
D: TRBD1
J: TRBJ2-5
V: TRBV7-2

CDR3: SAGGPTGGETQY
D: .
J: TRBJ2-5
V: TRBV20-1

CDR3: ASSNGGSYEQY
D: .
J: TRBJ2-7
V: TRBV5-6

CDR3: ASRRLAGGGNEQF
D: TRBD2
J: TRBJ2-1
V: TRBV9

CDR3: ASRTGFAYEQY
D: .
J: TRBJ2-7
V: TRBV12-3/TRBV12-4

CDR3: ASSPQGAQPQH
D: TRBD1
J: TRBJ1-5
V: TRBV18

CDR3: ASSEYAYEQY
D: .
J: TRBJ2-7
V: TRBV2

CDR3: SVVLTGKGNEQF
D: TRBD1
J: TRBJ2-1
V: TRBV29-1

CDR3: ASSLEVSNTEAF
D: .
J: TRBJ1-1
V: TRBV5-1

CDR3: ASTPRGGGNEQF
D: .
J: TRBJ2-1
V: TRBV2

CDR3: SASQREGRGTDTQY
D: TRBD2
J: TRBJ2-3
V: TRBV20-1

CDR3: SVDPGDGLTEAF
D: .
J: TRBJ1-1
V: TRBV29-1

CDR3: ASRRGEGRKQY
D: .
J: TRBJ2-7
V: TRBV5-1

CDR3: ASSFTGIAGELF
D: .
J: TRBJ2-2
V: TRBV5-1

CDR3: ASSVEARAGDREETQY
D: TRBD1
J: TRBJ2-5
V: TRBV9

CDR3: ASLEGYNEQF
D: .
J: TRBJ2-1
V: TRBV2

CDR3: SGMDRVIDTQY
D: TRBD1
J: TRBJ2-3
V: TRBV29-1

CDR3: SARGGITEAF
D: .
J: TRBJ1-1
V: TRBV20-1

CDR3: ATSEPANTGELF
D: .
J: TRBJ2-2
V: TRBV24-1

CDR3: SASPWTSGSHEQF
D: TRBD2
J: TRBJ2-1
V: TRBV20-1

CDR3: ASSPTSGSQETQY
D: TRBD2
J: TRBJ2-5
V: TRBV18

CDR3: ASSVEATDTQY
D: .
J: TRBJ2-3
V: TRBV9

CDR3: ATSPEYSRQPQH
D: .
J: TRBJ1-5
V: TRBV6-4

CDR3: ASSSEGVAGITIY
D: .
J: TRBJ1-3
V: TRBV13

CDR3: ASSYGRKETQY
D: .
J: TRBJ2-5
V: TRBV6-5